The present entry profiles one T cell receptor (beta chain) with its context. This sample was included in a study of Ad26.COV2.S vaccination and SARS-CoV-2 variants. Across the study: Donor participated within the Ad26.COV2.S arm of the COV1001 trial. Into the muscle, Ad26.COV2.S was dosed once or twice, 56 days apart.

Treatment here: some 20 received Ad26.COV2.S at low or high dose, single or two shots; about 5 received placebo; per-sample allocation not given. The study sampled participants on day 63 after the first vaccine or placebo injection. This person who donated was an adult of 18-55 years in Boston. The CDR3 spans 15 residues. V lost 4 bases to trimming and J lost 3 bases, with 16 bases between them. The V gene's germline CDR1 is SGHRS and CDR2 YFSETQ. Produced via immunoSEQ multiplex PCR; TCRdb's table is partial and in-frame only. Among about 420,000 clones, approximately 90% were seen once, and the ten largest hold about 3.6%.

Material: peripheral blood, obtained in a trial of Ad26.COV2.S vaccine versus placebo. The sequence was obtained from a person aged 18 to 59 who received the Ad26.COV2.S COVID-19 vaccine or a placebo. V is TRBV5-1 and J is TRBJ1-2; a possible D gene is TRBD1 (6 bases). The CDR3 DNA follows: TGCGCCAGCAGCCAGAACAGGGTAAAGGACTATGGCTACACCTTC. Amino acid sequence: CASSQNRVKDYGYTF.